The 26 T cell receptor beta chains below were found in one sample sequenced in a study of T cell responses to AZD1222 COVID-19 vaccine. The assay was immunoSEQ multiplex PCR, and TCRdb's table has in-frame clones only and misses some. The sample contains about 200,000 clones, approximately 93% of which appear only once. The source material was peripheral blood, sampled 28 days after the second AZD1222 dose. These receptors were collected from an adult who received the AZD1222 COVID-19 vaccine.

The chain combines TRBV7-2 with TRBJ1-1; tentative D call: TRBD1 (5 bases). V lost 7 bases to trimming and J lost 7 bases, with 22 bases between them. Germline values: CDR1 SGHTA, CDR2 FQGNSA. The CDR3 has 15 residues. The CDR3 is CASTPALGGFDEAFF. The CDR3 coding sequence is TGTGCCAGCACCCCTGCTTTGGGGGGGTTTGATGAAGCTTTCTTT.

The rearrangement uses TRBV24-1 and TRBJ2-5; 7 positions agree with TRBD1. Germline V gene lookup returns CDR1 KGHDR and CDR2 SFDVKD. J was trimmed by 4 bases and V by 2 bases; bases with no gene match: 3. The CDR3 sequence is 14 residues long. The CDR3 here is CATSDSRQGETQYF. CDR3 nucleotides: TGTGCCACCAGTGATTCTCGACAGGGAGAGACCCAGTACTTC.

The CDR3 DNA reads as TGTGCCACCAGCGCCCACCGGCAGGGCCGAACTGAAGCTTTCTTT. It encodes CATSAHRQGRTEAFF. This rearrangement joins TRBV24-1 to TRBJ1-1, with a weak D call TRBD1 (5 bases). This CDR3 has 15 residues. Trimming cost V 7 bases and J 5 bases, with 19 bases left between them. Per the germline V gene, CDR1 is KGHDR and CDR2 is SFDVKD.

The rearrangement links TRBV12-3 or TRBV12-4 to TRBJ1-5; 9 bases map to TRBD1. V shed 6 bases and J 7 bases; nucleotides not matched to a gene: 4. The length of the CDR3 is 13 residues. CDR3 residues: CASRSTGGQPQHF. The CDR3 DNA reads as TGTGCCAGCAGGTCCACAGGGGGCCAGCCCCAGCATTTT.

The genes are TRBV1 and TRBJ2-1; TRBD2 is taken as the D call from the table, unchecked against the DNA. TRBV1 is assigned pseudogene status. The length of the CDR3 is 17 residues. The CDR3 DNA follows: TGCACCAGCAGCCAAGACCGAAGCGGGGGGAAAGACAATGAGCAGTTCTTC. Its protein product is CTSSQDRSGGKDNEQFF.

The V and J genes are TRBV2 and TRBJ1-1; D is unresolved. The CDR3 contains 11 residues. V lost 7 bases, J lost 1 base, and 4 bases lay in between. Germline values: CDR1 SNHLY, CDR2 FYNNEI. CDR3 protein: CASTQNTEAFF. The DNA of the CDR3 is TGTGCCAGCACTCAGAACACTGAAGCTTTCTTT.

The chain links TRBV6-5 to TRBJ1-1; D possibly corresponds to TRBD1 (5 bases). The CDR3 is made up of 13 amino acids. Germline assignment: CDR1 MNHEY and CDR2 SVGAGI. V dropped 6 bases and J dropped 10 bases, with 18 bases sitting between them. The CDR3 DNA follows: TGTGCCAGCAGGCAGACCGGGGGACTGGGAGCTTTCTTT. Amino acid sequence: CASRQTGGLGAFF.

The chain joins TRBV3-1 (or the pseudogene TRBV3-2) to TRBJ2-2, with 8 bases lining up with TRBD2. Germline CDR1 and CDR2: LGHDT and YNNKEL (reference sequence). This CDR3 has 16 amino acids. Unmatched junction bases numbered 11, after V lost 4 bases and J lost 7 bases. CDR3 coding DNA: TGTGCCAGCAGCCCCCCGGGGGGGGCCCTGGTCGGGGAGCTGTTTTTT. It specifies CASSPPGGALVGELFF.

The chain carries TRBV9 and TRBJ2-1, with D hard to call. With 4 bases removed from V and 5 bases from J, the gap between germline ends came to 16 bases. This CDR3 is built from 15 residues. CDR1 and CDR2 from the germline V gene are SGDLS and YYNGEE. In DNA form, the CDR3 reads TGTGCCAGCAGCCCCCTAGGCGACCCTAACAATGAGCAGTTCTTC. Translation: CASSPLGDPNNEQFF.

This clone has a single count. This CDR3 reads CASSLRLTEEQFF. DNA for the CDR3: TGTGCCAGCAGCTTACGATTGACGGAGGAGCAGTTCTTC. The chain employs TRBV7-9 and TRBJ2-1; D uncertain. Trimming cost V 2 bases and J 10 bases, with 12 bases left between them. Germline-derived CDR1 and CDR2 are SEHNR and FQNEAQ (reference sequence). This CDR3 is 13 amino acids long.

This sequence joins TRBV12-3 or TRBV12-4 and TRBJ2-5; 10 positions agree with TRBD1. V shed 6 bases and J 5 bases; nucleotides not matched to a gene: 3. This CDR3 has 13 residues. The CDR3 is CASSPGQGETQYF. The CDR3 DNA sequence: TGTGCCAGCAGCCCGGGACAGGGGGAGACCCAGTACTTC.

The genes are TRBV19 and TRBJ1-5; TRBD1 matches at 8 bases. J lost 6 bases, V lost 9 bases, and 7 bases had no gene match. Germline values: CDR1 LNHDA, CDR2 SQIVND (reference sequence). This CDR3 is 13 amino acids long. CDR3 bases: TGTGCCAGCCATGACAGGGGTCGTCAGCCCCAGCATTTT. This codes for CASHDRGRQPQHF.

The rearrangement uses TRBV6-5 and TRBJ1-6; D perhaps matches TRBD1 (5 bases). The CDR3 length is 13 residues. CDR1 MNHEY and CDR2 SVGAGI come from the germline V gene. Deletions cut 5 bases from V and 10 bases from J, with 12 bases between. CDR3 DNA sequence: TGTGCCAGCAGTCGGCAGGGATTGTCACCCCTCCACTTT. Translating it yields CASSRQGLSPLHF.

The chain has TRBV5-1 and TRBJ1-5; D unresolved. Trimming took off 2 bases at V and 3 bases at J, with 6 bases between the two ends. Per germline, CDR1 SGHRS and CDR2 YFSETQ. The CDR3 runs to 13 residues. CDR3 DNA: TGCGCCAGCAGCTTTGAGGACAATCAGCCCCAGCATTTT. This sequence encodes CASSFEDNQPQHF.

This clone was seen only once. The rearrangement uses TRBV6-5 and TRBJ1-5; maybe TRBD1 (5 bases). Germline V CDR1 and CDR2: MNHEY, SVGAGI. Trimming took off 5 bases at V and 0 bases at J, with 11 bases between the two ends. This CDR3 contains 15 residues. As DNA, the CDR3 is TGTGCCAGCAGTCCAGGGCCGTATAGCAATCAGCCCCAGCATTTT. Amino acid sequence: CASSPGPYSNQPQHF.

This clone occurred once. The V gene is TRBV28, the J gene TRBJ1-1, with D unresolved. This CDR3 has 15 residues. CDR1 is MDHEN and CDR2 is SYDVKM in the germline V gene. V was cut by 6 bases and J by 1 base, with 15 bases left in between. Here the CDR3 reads CASSPLPPRNTEAFF. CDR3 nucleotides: TGTGCCAGCAGCCCCCTCCCTCCCAGGAACACTGAAGCTTTCTTT.

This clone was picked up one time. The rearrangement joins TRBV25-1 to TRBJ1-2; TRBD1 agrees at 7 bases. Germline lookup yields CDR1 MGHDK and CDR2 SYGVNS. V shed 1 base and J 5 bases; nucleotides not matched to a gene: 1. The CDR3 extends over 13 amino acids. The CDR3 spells CASSESRGYGYTF. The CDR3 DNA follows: TGTGCCAGCAGTGAATCCAGGGGGTATGGCTACACCTTC.

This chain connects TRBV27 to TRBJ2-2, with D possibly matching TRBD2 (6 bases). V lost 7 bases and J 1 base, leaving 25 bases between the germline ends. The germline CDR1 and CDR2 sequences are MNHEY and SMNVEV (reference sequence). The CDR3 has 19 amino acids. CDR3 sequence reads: CASKRREPFVGLNTGELFF. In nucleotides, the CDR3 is TGTGCCAGCAAGAGGAGGGAGCCTTTTGTGGGCCTGAACACCGGGGAGCTGTTTTTT.

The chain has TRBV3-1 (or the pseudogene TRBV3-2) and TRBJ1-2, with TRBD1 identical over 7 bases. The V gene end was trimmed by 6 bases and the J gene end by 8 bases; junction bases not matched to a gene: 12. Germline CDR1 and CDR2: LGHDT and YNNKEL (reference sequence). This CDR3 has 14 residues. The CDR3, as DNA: TGTGCCAGCAGTACCCGGGACAGCTGGAACGGCTACACCTTC. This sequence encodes CASSTRDSWNGYTF.

The CDR3 reads CASSLVAVETQYF. The CDR3 DNA reads TGTGCCAGCAGCTTGGTTGCGGTAGAGACCCAGTACTTC. V is TRBV5-8 and J is TRBJ2-5; D ambiguous. The germline CDR1 and CDR2 sequences are SGHTS and YDEGEE. CDR3 length: 13 amino acids. The V gene lost 0 bases and the J gene lost 4 bases, with 7 bases spanning the gap.

Written as DNA, the CDR3 is TGTGCCACCAGTGTAAACAGTTCTCCGGACACCATATATTTT. It is translated as CATSVNSSPDTIYF. This rearrangement joins TRBV24-1 to TRBJ1-3; D not resolved. The CDR3 totals 14 residues. V was shortened by 5 bases and J by 8 bases, with 15 bases between the two germline ends. The V gene's germline CDR1 is KGHDR and CDR2 SFDVKD.

The CDR3 reads CASSQSVNTEAFF. CDR3 in DNA: TGTGCCAGCAGCCAATCCGTTAACACTGAAGCTTTCTTT. The chain uses TRBV3-1 (or the pseudogene TRBV3-2) and TRBJ1-1; D not certain. This CDR3 spans 13 amino acids. V lost 2 bases and J 2 bases, leaving 6 bases between the germline ends. Per germline, CDR1 LGHDT and CDR2 YNNKEL (reference sequence).

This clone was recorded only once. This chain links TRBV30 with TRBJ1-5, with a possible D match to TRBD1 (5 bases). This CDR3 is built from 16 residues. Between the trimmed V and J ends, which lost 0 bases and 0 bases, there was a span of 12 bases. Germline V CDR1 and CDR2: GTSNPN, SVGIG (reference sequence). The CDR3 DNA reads TGTGCCTGGAGTGTACTGGGGCCTAATAGCAATCAGCCCCAGCATTTT. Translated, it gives CAWSVLGPNSNQPQHF.

CDR3 region: CASRGGDRKGGPGEQFF. The CDR3 DNA reads as TGTGCCAGCAGAGGCGGGGATCGGAAAGGGGGGCCCGGGGAGCAGTTCTTC. The chain employs TRBV13 and TRBJ2-1; D tentatively fits TRBD1 or TRBD2 (6 bases each). Per the germline V gene, CDR1 is PRHDT and CDR2 is FYEKMQ (reference sequence). Trimming shortened V by 6 bases and J by 10 bases, and 28 bases separated the two germline ends. The CDR3 consists of 17 residues.

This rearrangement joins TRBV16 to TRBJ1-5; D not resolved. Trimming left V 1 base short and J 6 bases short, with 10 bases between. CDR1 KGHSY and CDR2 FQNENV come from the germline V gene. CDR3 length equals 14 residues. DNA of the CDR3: TGTGCCAGCAGCCAATTGGAGGGAAGTCAGCCCCAGCATTTT. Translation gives CASSQLEGSQPQHF.

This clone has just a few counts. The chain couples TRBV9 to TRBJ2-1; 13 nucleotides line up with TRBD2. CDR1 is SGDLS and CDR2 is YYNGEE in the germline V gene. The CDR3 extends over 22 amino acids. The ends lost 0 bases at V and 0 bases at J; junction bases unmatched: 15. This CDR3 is CASSVGGLAGTSMISSYNEQFF. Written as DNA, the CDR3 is TGTGCCAGCAGCGTAGGGGGACTAGCGGGGACCTCCATGATCAGCTCCTACAATGAGCAGTTCTTC.